Listed below are T cell receptor beta chains from one sample, sequenced in a study of blood T cell repertoires in COVID-19. The method was immunoSEQ multiplex PCR; TCRdb's version includes in-frame clones alone and lacks a portion of them. The sample contains approximately 99,000 clones, about four fifths of which appear only once. The sample consisted of peripheral blood. These receptors were obtained from a woman in her 70s with acute or convalescent COVID-19. The CDR3 runs from the conserved cysteine through the conserved F or W. A D gene is named only where the DNA matches it firmly. Clone size is shown for a subset of rows, as once, few, many or a class of expanded clone.

CDR3 DNA: TGTGCCAGCAGCTTAGTAGGGGTTAATTCACCCCTCCACTTT; CDR3 protein: CASSLVGVNSPLHF; clone size: -; CDR3 length: 14; J gene: TRBJ1-6; D gene: -; V gene: TRBV11-2
CDR3 DNA: TGTGCCAGCAGTGACCTGACTAGCACCGTCGAGCAGTACTTC; CDR3 protein: CASSDLTSTVEQYF; clone size: -; CDR3 length: 14; J gene: TRBJ2-7; D gene: TRBD2; V gene: TRBV2
CDR3 DNA: TGTGCCAGTAGTGTTATTCGGGAGGTCCTGAACACTGAAGCTTTCTTT; CDR3 protein: CASSVIREVLNTEAFF; clone size: -; CDR3 length: 16; J gene: TRBJ1-1; D gene: -; V gene: TRBV19
CDR3 DNA: TGTGCCAGCAGCTGGGGACAGGGGGCAAGTCAGCCCCAGCATTTT; CDR3 protein: CASSWGQGASQPQHF; clone size: -; CDR3 length: 15; J gene: TRBJ1-5; D gene: TRBD1; V gene: TRBV7-2
CDR3 DNA: TGTGCCAGCAGCGGGCGACAGGGAATGAACACCGGGGAGCTGTTTTTT; CDR3 protein: CASSGRQGMNTGELFF; clone size: -; CDR3 length: 16; J gene: TRBJ2-2; D gene: TRBD1; V gene: TRBV7-9
CDR3 DNA: TGTGCCAGCAGCCGGGACAGGTTGGCCGGGGAGCTGTTTTTT; CDR3 protein: CASSRDRLAGELFF; clone size: -; CDR3 length: 14; J gene: TRBJ2-2; D gene: TRBD1; V gene: TRBV9
CDR3 DNA: TGTGCCATCAGTGACGCAAATACAGGGATAAATGGCTACACCTTC; CDR3 protein: CAISDANTGINGYTF; clone size: -; CDR3 length: 15; J gene: TRBJ1-2; D gene: -; V gene: TRBV10-3
CDR3 DNA: TGTGCCAGCAGCTTCTGGCGGCAGAATAATTCACCCCTCCACTTT; CDR3 protein: CASSFWRQNNSPLHF; clone size: -; CDR3 length: 15; J gene: TRBJ1-6; D gene: -; V gene: TRBV5-5
CDR3 DNA: TGTGCCAGCAGTGGAGTCGGCCGCTATGGCTACACCTTC; CDR3 protein: CASSGVGRYGYTF; clone size: -; CDR3 length: 13; J gene: TRBJ1-2; D gene: -; V gene: TRBV12-3/TRBV12-4
CDR3 DNA: TGTGCCAGCAGCTCGGCGGGGGGCACAGATACGCAGTATTTT; CDR3 protein: CASSSAGGTDTQYF; clone size: -; CDR3 length: 14; J gene: TRBJ2-3; D gene: TRBD2; V gene: TRBV7-3
CDR3 DNA: TGTGCCAGCAGCCAAGTAGTACAGGTTAACACTGAAGCTTTCTTT; CDR3 protein: CASSQVVQVNTEAFF; clone size: -; CDR3 length: 15; J gene: TRBJ1-1; D gene: -; V gene: TRBV4-2
CDR3 DNA: TGTGCCAGCAGCCCCGAGTCTCTTTATTCCACTGAAGCTTTCTTT; CDR3 protein: CASSPESLYSTEAFF; clone size: few; CDR3 length: 15; J gene: TRBJ1-1; D gene: -; V gene: TRBV9
CDR3 DNA: TGCGCCAGCAGCCCGGGACTCGGTGGCTACTACGAGCAGTACTTC; CDR3 protein: CASSPGLGGYYEQYF; clone size: -; CDR3 length: 15; J gene: TRBJ2-7; D gene: -; V gene: TRBV4-1
CDR3 DNA: TGTGCCAGCAGATCGGCCACAGGGGAATATCAGCCCCAGCATTTT; CDR3 protein: CASRSATGEYQPQHF; clone size: -; CDR3 length: 15; J gene: TRBJ1-5; D gene: TRBD1; V gene: TRBV6-5
CDR3 DNA: TGTGCCAGCAGCTTAGCCGGGACAGGCAATTCACCCCTCCACTTT; CDR3 protein: CASSLAGTGNSPLHF; clone size: few; CDR3 length: 15; J gene: TRBJ1-6; D gene: TRBD1; V gene: TRBV7-9
CDR3 DNA: TGTGCCAGCAGCTCAACCTGGGACAGGGGGACTAACTATGGCTACACCTTC; CDR3 protein: CASSSTWDRGTNYGYTF; clone size: -; CDR3 length: 17; J gene: TRBJ1-2; D gene: TRBD1; V gene: TRBV7-9
CDR3 DNA: TGCGCCAGCAGCTTGGTACAGGGGGCCCGGAATGAGCAGTTCTTC; CDR3 protein: CASSLVQGARNEQFF; clone size: -; CDR3 length: 15; J gene: TRBJ2-1; D gene: TRBD1; V gene: TRBV5-1
CDR3 DNA: TGTGCCAGCAGTTACGGACAGGGCGCTACCTTC; CDR3 protein: CASSYGQGATF; clone size: -; CDR3 length: 11; J gene: TRBJ1-2; D gene: TRBD1; V gene: TRBV6-5
CDR3 DNA: TGTGCCAGCAGCGCTAGCGGGAGACAAGAGACCCAGTACTTC; CDR3 protein: CASSASGRQETQYF; clone size: -; CDR3 length: 14; J gene: TRBJ2-5; D gene: TRBD2; V gene: TRBV4-2
CDR3 DNA: TGTGCCAGTAGTAGGAGACTAGCGGGAGGAATAAACAATGAGCAGTTCTTC; CDR3 protein: CASSRRLAGGINNEQFF; clone size: few; CDR3 length: 17; J gene: TRBJ2-1; D gene: TRBD2; V gene: TRBV19
CDR3 DNA: TGTGCCAGCAGCTCGATAGCGGGGATCGCCTACAATGAGCAGTTCTTC; CDR3 protein: CASSSIAGIAYNEQFF; clone size: -; CDR3 length: 16; J gene: TRBJ2-1; D gene: TRBD2; V gene: TRBV7-3
CDR3 DNA: TGTGCCAGCAGCCTCAAGACAGGGATACACTATGGCTACACCTTC; CDR3 protein: CASSLKTGIHYGYTF; clone size: -; CDR3 length: 15; J gene: TRBJ1-2; D gene: TRBD1; V gene: TRBV5-4
CDR3 DNA: TGCGCCAGCAGCTTCGCCTACGGGACAGGAGCTGGAAACACCATATATTTT; CDR3 protein: CASSFAYGTGAGNTIYF; clone size: -; CDR3 length: 17; J gene: TRBJ1-3; D gene: TRBD1; V gene: TRBV5-1
CDR3 DNA: TGCGCCAGCAGCCTCGCACCGGGACAGGGACCCTATGGCTACACCTTC; CDR3 protein: CASSLAPGQGPYGYTF; clone size: -; CDR3 length: 16; J gene: TRBJ1-2; D gene: TRBD1; V gene: TRBV5-1
CDR3 DNA: TGTGCCAGCAGCCGCGGGAGCCGGTCCTACAATGAGCAGTTCTTC; CDR3 protein: CASSRGSRSYNEQFF; clone size: -; CDR3 length: 15; J gene: TRBJ2-1; D gene: TRBD2; V gene: TRBV5-6
CDR3 DNA: TGTGCCAGCCGGACAGGGAGCACAGATACGCAGTATTTT; CDR3 protein: CASRTGSTDTQYF; clone size: -; CDR3 length: 13; J gene: TRBJ2-3; D gene: TRBD1; V gene: TRBV28
CDR3 DNA: TGCGCCAGCCCCAGGGGAGGACAGGGGGCGACAGATACGCAGTATTTT; CDR3 protein: CASPRGGQGATDTQYF; clone size: -; CDR3 length: 16; J gene: TRBJ2-3; D gene: TRBD1; V gene: TRBV10-1
CDR3 DNA: TGTGCCGGAAACAACAGGTGGGCCAAAAACATTCAGTACTTC; CDR3 protein: CAGNNRWAKNIQYF; clone size: -; CDR3 length: 14; J gene: TRBJ2-4; D gene: -; V gene: TRBV6-4
CDR3 DNA: TGTGCCAGCAGCTTAGCTGCAGGGTACCGAGTGGATGGCTACACCTTC; CDR3 protein: CASSLAAGYRVDGYTF; clone size: -; CDR3 length: 16; J gene: TRBJ1-2; D gene: -; V gene: TRBV7-2
CDR3 DNA: TGTGCCAGCAGTCCCTACAGACAGGAAAATGAAAAACTGTTTTTT; CDR3 protein: CASSPYRQENEKLFF; clone size: -; CDR3 length: 15; J gene: TRBJ1-4; D gene: -; V gene: TRBV3-1/TRBV3-2
CDR3 DNA: TGTGCCAGCAGTACAGACAAGTACCAAGAGACCCAGTACTTC; CDR3 protein: CASSTDKYQETQYF; clone size: -; CDR3 length: 14; J gene: TRBJ2-5; D gene: -; V gene: TRBV6-5
CDR3 DNA: TGTGCCAGCAGCCGGGGACAGACCATGAACACTGAAGCTTTCTTT; CDR3 protein: CASSRGQTMNTEAFF; clone size: -; CDR3 length: 15; J gene: TRBJ1-1; D gene: TRBD1; V gene: TRBV6-2/TRBV6-3
CDR3 DNA: TGTGCCAGTAATTACCGGCGGGGAGGCACAGATACGCAGTATTTT; CDR3 protein: CASNYRRGGTDTQYF; clone size: -; CDR3 length: 15; J gene: TRBJ2-3; D gene: -; V gene: TRBV19
CDR3 DNA: TGTGCCAGCAGCTTAGGACAGACGGGTAATTCACCCCTCCACTTT; CDR3 protein: CASSLGQTGNSPLHF; clone size: -; CDR3 length: 15; J gene: TRBJ1-6; D gene: -; V gene: TRBV5-6
CDR3 DNA: TGCGCCAGCAGCGACGGGACTGAATATGGCTACACCTTC; CDR3 protein: CASSDGTEYGYTF; clone size: -; CDR3 length: 13; J gene: TRBJ1-2; D gene: -; V gene: TRBV5-1
CDR3 DNA: TGTGCCAGCAGCTTGCGGGACCGATCCTACGAGCAGTACTTC; CDR3 protein: CASSLRDRSYEQYF; clone size: -; CDR3 length: 14; J gene: TRBJ2-7; D gene: -; V gene: TRBV11-2
CDR3 DNA: TGTGCCATCAGGGAAACCCTGACAGGGGGTAAGCCCCAGCATTTT; CDR3 protein: CAIRETLTGGKPQHF; clone size: -; CDR3 length: 15; J gene: TRBJ1-5; D gene: TRBD1; V gene: TRBV10-3
CDR3 DNA: TGTGCCAGCAGCTTTCTGGACAGGGCCCAGCCCCAGCATTTT; CDR3 protein: CASSFLDRAQPQHF; clone size: -; CDR3 length: 14; J gene: TRBJ1-5; D gene: TRBD1; V gene: TRBV5-8
CDR3 DNA: TGTGCCAGCATCCCGGACTGGTCTAATGAGCAGTTCTTC; CDR3 protein: CASIPDWSNEQFF; clone size: -; CDR3 length: 13; J gene: TRBJ2-1; D gene: -; V gene: TRBV2
CDR3 DNA: TGTGCCAGCAGCTGGGGGACAGGGGGTTCATTCGAGCAGTACTTC; CDR3 protein: CASSWGTGGSFEQYF; clone size: few; CDR3 length: 15; J gene: TRBJ2-7; D gene: TRBD1; V gene: TRBV7-2
CDR3 DNA: TGCGCCAGCAGCTCCACAGGGGAAGGGACAGATACGCAGTATTTT; CDR3 protein: CASSSTGEGTDTQYF; clone size: -; CDR3 length: 15; J gene: TRBJ2-3; D gene: TRBD1; V gene: TRBV5-1
CDR3 DNA: TGTGCCAGCAGCTCGGGACTCGCTGGAAACACCATATATTTT; CDR3 protein: CASSSGLAGNTIYF; clone size: -; CDR3 length: 14; J gene: TRBJ1-3; D gene: -; V gene: TRBV6-5
CDR3 DNA: TGTGCCAGCAGCCCCCACAGGGGGCCGGGAAACACCATATATTTT; CDR3 protein: CASSPHRGPGNTIYF; clone size: -; CDR3 length: 15; J gene: TRBJ1-3; D gene: TRBD1; V gene: TRBV9
CDR3 DNA: TGTGCCAGCAGTTCGTCCGGGACAGCTAATCAGCCCCAGCATTTT; CDR3 protein: CASSSSGTANQPQHF; clone size: few; CDR3 length: 15; J gene: TRBJ1-5; D gene: TRBD1; V gene: TRBV28
CDR3 DNA: TGTGCCAGCAGTCGGACAGGGATGAACACTGAAGCTTTCTTT; CDR3 protein: CASSRTGMNTEAFF; clone size: -; CDR3 length: 14; J gene: TRBJ1-1; D gene: TRBD1; V gene: TRBV9